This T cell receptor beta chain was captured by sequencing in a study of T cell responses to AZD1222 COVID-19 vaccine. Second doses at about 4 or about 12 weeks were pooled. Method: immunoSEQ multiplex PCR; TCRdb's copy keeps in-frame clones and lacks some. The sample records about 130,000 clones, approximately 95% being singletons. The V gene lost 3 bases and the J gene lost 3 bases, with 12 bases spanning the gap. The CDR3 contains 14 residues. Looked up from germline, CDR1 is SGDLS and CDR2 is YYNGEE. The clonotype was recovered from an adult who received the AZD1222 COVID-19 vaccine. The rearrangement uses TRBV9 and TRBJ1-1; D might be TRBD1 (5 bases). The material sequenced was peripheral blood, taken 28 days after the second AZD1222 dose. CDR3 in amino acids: CASSAASGYTEAFF. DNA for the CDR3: TGTGCCAGCAGCGCCGCTTCAGGGTACACTGAAGCTTTCTTT. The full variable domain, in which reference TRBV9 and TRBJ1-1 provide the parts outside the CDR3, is DSGVTQTPKHLITATGQRVTLRCSPRSGDLSVYWYQQSLDQGLQFLIQYYNGEERAKGNILERFSAQQFPDLHSELNLSSLELGDSALYFCASSAASGYTEAFFGQGTRLTVV.